The 27 T cell receptor beta chains presented below share a single source sample, sequenced in a study of radiotherapy plus CTLA-4 blockade in lung cancer. Measured with immunoSEQ multiplex PCR; TCRdb has only the in-frame clones, and not every one. The repertoire has 60,000 to 70,000 clones, around 79% of them found once; the top ten carry 10%. Source: peripheral blood, taken from a patient treated with radiotherapy plus ipilimumab. These receptors were obtained from a human donor with non-small cell lung cancer who had a complete response to radiotherapy plus ipilimumab.

The rearrangement uses TRBV27 and TRBJ2-7, with a possible D match to TRBD1 (5 bases). CDR3 length: 15 amino acids. CDR1 MNHEY and CDR2 SMNVEV come from the germline V gene (reference sequence). V was cut by 3 bases and J by 4 bases, with 16 bases left in between. CDR3 loop: CASSFKGQGSYEQYV. Written as DNA, the CDR3 is TGTGCCAGCAGTTTTAAGGGGCAGGGATCGTACGAGCAGTACGTC.

This clone showed up just a few times. The CDR3 DNA is TGCGCCAGCAGCCAACTAGGGGCCAAAAACATTCAGTACTTC. It is translated as CASSQLGAKNIQYF. The chain uses TRBV4-3 and TRBJ2-4; D gene unclear. Trimming left V 2 bases short and J 1 base short, with 6 bases between. This CDR3 has 14 residues. The germline V gene encodes CDR1 LGHNA and CDR2 YSLEER.

V usage is TRBV19 and J usage is TRBJ2-1; the D gene is possibly TRBD2 (5 bases). The germline V gene encodes CDR1 LNHDA and CDR2 SQIVND (reference sequence). V shed 5 bases and J shed 2 bases, with 13 bases lying between them. The CDR3 sequence is 15 residues long. Here the CDR3 reads CASSQRQYTYNEQFF. The CDR3 bases are TGTGCCAGTAGTCAGCGGCAGTACACCTACAATGAGCAGTTCTTC. The whole variable domain, remainder taken from reference TRBV19 and TRBJ2-1, is DGGITQSPKYLFRKEGQNVTLSCEQNLNHDAMYWYRQDPGQGLRLIYYSQIVNDFQKGDIAEGYSVSREKKESFPLTVTSAQKNPTAFYLCASSQRQYTYNEQFFGPGTRLTVL.

This chain links TRBV6-5 with TRBJ2-1; D gene uncertain. The V and J ends lost 4 bases and 3 bases respectively, with 7 bases between them. The germline V gene encodes CDR1 MNHEY and CDR2 SVGAGI. CDR3 size: 13 residues. The CDR3 region has the DNA TGTGCCAGCAGTTTGCGTGGCTACAATGAGCAGTTCTTC. Its translation is CASSLRGYNEQFF.

The chain links TRBV29-1 to TRBJ1-2, with D possibly matching TRBD1 (5 bases). Deletions cut 4 bases from V and 2 bases from J, with 11 bases between. This CDR3 has 13 amino acids. Germline values: CDR1 SQVTM, CDR2 ANQGSEA. CDR3 region: CSVVEGTNYGYTF. In DNA, the CDR3 is TGCAGCGTTGTCGAGGGGACCAACTATGGCTACACCTTC.

This clone was counted a few times. The chain is built from TRBV11-2 and TRBJ1-2, with D maybe TRBD1 (5 bases). CDR1 and CDR2 from the germline V gene are SGHAT and FQNNGV. With 5 bases removed from V and 0 bases from J, the gap between germline ends came to 25 bases. CDR3 length: 19 amino acids. Here the CDR3 reads CASSPRQILKPSSNYGYTF. The CDR3 nucleotides read TGTGCCAGCAGCCCAAGACAGATACTTAAACCTTCCTCTAACTATGGCTACACCTTC.

The chain recombines TRBV9 with TRBJ2-5, with 9 positions matching TRBD1. J lost 4 bases, V lost 0 bases, and 7 bases had no gene match. Germline lookup yields CDR1 SGDLS and CDR2 YYNGEE. This CDR3 comprises 16 residues. Here the CDR3 reads CASSVVGTGSRETQYF. CDR3 DNA: TGTGCCAGCAGCGTAGTTGGGACAGGGTCTCGAGAGACCCAGTACTTC.

The J gene is TRBJ1-2, the V gene TRBV6-6; D is uncertain. Germline V gene sequence: CDR1 MNHNY, CDR2 SVGAGI (reference sequence). V lost 4 bases, J lost 2 bases, and 11 bases lay in between. CDR3 length equals 14 residues. The CDR3 is CASSSTFGNYGYTF. DNA for the CDR3: TGTGCCAGCAGTTCAACCTTTGGGAACTATGGCTACACCTTC.

This clone was detected only a few times. The chain combines TRBV28 with TRBJ2-1; no clear D gene. This CDR3 has 12 amino acids. Germline V gene data show CDR1 as MDHEN and CDR2 as SYDVKM. Trimming shortened V by 3 bases and J by 2 bases, and 2 bases separated the two germline ends. The CDR3 DNA reads as TGTGCCAGCAGTTTGCCCTACAATGAGCAGTTCTTC. Amino acid sequence: CASSLPYNEQFF. The variable domain in full, with the rest retrieved from reference TRBV28 and TRBJ2-1, is DVKVTQSSRYLVKRTGEKVFLECVQDMDHENMFWYRQDPGLGLRLIYFSYDVKMKEKGDIPEGYSVSREKKERFSLILESASTNQTSMYLCASSLPYNEQFFGPGTRLTVL.

The genes are TRBV7-9 and TRBJ2-3; 11 positions agree with TRBD2. CDR1 and CDR2 (germline): SEHNR, FQNEAQ (reference sequence). The CDR3 sequence is 14 residues long. J gave up 5 bases and V 5 bases, and 3 bases lay outside the gene matches. This CDR3 is CASSPGLAGDTQYF. DNA of the CDR3: TGTGCCAGCAGCCCCGGACTAGCGGGAGATACGCAGTATTTT.

This clone was counted a single time. V gene TRBV5-1 combines with J gene TRBJ2-7, with D perhaps TRBD2 (5 bases). The CDR3 contains 14 residues. Germline CDR1 and CDR2: SGHRS and YFSETQ. Trimming shortened V by 5 bases and J by 2 bases, and 14 bases separated the two germline ends. Written as DNA, the CDR3 is TGCGCCAGCAGAGCTGCCGGACTTGCCTACGAGCAGTACTTC. Protein: CASRAAGLAYEQYF.

A single count supports this clone. The V gene is TRBV5-6, the J gene TRBJ2-1, with 9 bases lining up with TRBD2. There are 16 residues in the CDR3. The V and J ends lost 1 base and 4 bases, in that order; junction bases with no gene match: 6. The germline V gene has CDR1 SGHDT and CDR2 YYEEEE. The CDR3 sequence: CASSLRSGRSYNEQFF. The CDR3 nucleotides are TGTGCCAGCAGCTTGAGGAGCGGGAGGTCGTACAATGAGCAGTTCTTC.

This chain uses TRBV5-1 with TRBJ2-1, with D uncertain. Germline CDR1 is SGHRS and CDR2 is YFSETQ. Trimming cost V 4 bases and J 4 bases, with 21 bases left between them. The CDR3 contains 17 residues. The CDR3 bases are TGCGCCAGCAGCCCCCGACCTCCCCGGACCACATACAATGAGCAGTTCTTC. Translating gives CASSPRPPRTTYNEQFF.

The count of this clone is one. The J gene is TRBJ1-2, the V gene TRBV30; a possible D gene is TRBD1 (6 bases). CDR1 and CDR2 (germline): GTSNPN, SVGIG (reference sequence). CDR3 size: 14 residues. The V end lost 1 base, the J end lost 8 bases, and 17 bases lay between the germline ends. The CDR3 DNA sequence: TGTGCCTGGAGTGCCCACCCGGGGGCGGGGGGCTACACCTTC. As protein: CAWSAHPGAGGYTF.

The V and J genes are TRBV6-5 and TRBJ1-3; TRBD1 might be the D (6 bases). This CDR3 spans 15 amino acids. Germline V CDR1 and CDR2: MNHEY, SVGAGI. V was trimmed by 6 bases and J by 0 bases, leaving 12 bases between them. The CDR3 region is CASRRTESSGNTIYF. Here the CDR3 DNA reads TGTGCCAGCAGGAGGACAGAGAGCTCTGGAAACACCATATATTTT.

V is TRBV6-1 and J is TRBJ2-2; possible D gene TRBD2, 5 bases. Trimming pared 3 bases from V and 7 bases from J, leaving 15 bases between. CDR1 is MNHNS, CDR2 SASEGT, per germline. The CDR3 extends over 15 amino acids. CDR3 coding DNA: TGTGCCAGCAGTGACGGGATCGGGGTGGGCGGGGAGCTGTTTTTT. This gives the protein CASSDGIGVGGELFF.

V gene TRBV4-1 combines with J gene TRBJ1-3; D is unresolved. CDR1 and CDR2 from the germline V gene are MGHRA and YSYEKL. The V and J ends lost 4 bases and 4 bases respectively, with 17 bases between them. The CDR3 extends over 16 amino acids. The CDR3 coding sequence is TGCGCCAGCAGCCCCGGGGAGGGTCCGTTCGGAAACACCATATATTTT. The encoded protein is CASSPGEGPFGNTIYF.

In this sample, this clone turned up a few times. The V and J genes are TRBV4-3 and TRBJ2-1; 10 nucleotides match TRBD1. The CDR3 extends over 15 amino acids. Per the germline V gene, CDR1 is LGHNA and CDR2 is YSLEER. Germline trimming cut 2 bases from V and 5 bases from J; bases unmatched to any gene: 3. CDR3 bases: TGCGCCAGCAGCCAAACGGGACAGGGGAACAATGAGCAGTTCTTC. Its translation is CASSQTGQGNNEQFF.

This chain joins TRBV19 and TRBJ2-1; possible D gene TRBD1, 7 bases. This CDR3 is built from 17 residues. Germline V gives CDR1 LNHDA, CDR2 SQIVND (reference sequence). V was trimmed by 6 bases and J by 5 bases, leaving 23 bases between them. Here the CDR3 reads CASSMGLRVGQNNEQFF. For the CDR3, the DNA is TGTGCCAGTAGCATGGGACTGAGAGTGGGACAGAACAATGAGCAGTTCTTC.

The table lists this clone with a count of one. The chain employs TRBV14 and TRBJ1-2; D gene unclear. Germline loops: CDR1 SGHDN, CDR2 FVKESK. Trimming removed 4 bases at V and 1 base at J, with 19 bases between. CDR3 length: 17 residues. The chain's CDR3 is CASSRSGSTYLNYGYTF. DNA for the CDR3: TGTGCCAGCAGCCGAAGCGGGAGCACGTACCTTAACTATGGCTACACCTTC.

The chain links TRBV6-5 to TRBJ1-2; 8 bases fit TRBD1. The length of the CDR3 is 15 residues. J lost 3 bases, V lost 1 base, and 4 bases had no gene match. Germline CDR1 reads MNHEY; CDR2 reads SVGAGI. The CDR3 is CASSYYQGADYGYTF. DNA for the CDR3: TGTGCCAGCAGTTACTACCAGGGGGCTGACTATGGCTACACCTTC.

The rearrangement uses TRBV30 and TRBJ1-3; the D gene is possibly TRBD1 (5 bases). Trimming removed 3 bases at V and 0 bases at J, with 9 bases between. Germline lookup yields CDR1 GTSNPN and CDR2 SVGIG (reference sequence). The CDR3 is 14 amino acids. This chain's CDR3 is CAWSKGFSGNTIYF. Here the CDR3 DNA reads TGTGCCTGGAGCAAGGGGTTCTCTGGAAACACCATATATTTT.

The gene calls are TRBV11-3 and TRBJ2-5; 10 bases map to TRBD2. J gave up 2 bases and V 1 base, and 10 bases lay outside the gene matches. The germline V gene encodes CDR1 SGHNT and CDR2 YENEEA. The CDR3 is made up of 18 amino acids. DNA for the CDR3: TGTGCCAGCAGCTTAGGAAGAATAGCGGGGGGACTACAAGAGACCCAGTACTTC. Translation gives CASSLGRIAGGLQETQYF.

The J gene is TRBJ2-2, the V gene TRBV29-1, with D uncertain. Trimming removed 4 bases at V and 1 base at J, with 4 bases between. The CDR3 contains 12 residues. Germline V gene sequence: CDR1 SQVTM, CDR2 ANQGSEA. The CDR3 sequence: CSVALNTGELFF. CDR3 bases: TGCAGCGTTGCCCTGAACACCGGGGAGCTGTTTTTT.

V and J are TRBV9 and TRBJ2-7; TRBD1 matches 10 bases. Germline-derived CDR1 and CDR2 are SGDLS and YYNGEE. The trim removed 4 bases at V and 2 bases at J, leaving 9 bases unmatched. The CDR3 has 16 amino acids. For the CDR3, the DNA is TGTGCCAGCAGCAGACAGGGGGCGCAAGCGGCCTACGAGCAGTACTTC. As protein: CASSRQGAQAAYEQYF.

This clone showed up just once. CDR3 region: CAISDFRGSGNTIYF. CDR3 DNA sequence: TGTGCCATCAGTGATTTCCGCGGCTCTGGAAACACCATATATTTT. The chain carries TRBV10-3 and TRBJ1-3; D remains unclear. The CDR3 sequence is 15 residues long. The germline CDR1 and CDR2 sequences are ENHRY and SYGVKD. The V end lost 3 bases, the J end lost 0 bases, and 9 bases lay between the germline ends.

The V and J genes are TRBV6-5 and TRBJ2-1; the match to TRBD1 covers 10 bases. The germline gives CDR1 MNHEY, CDR2 SVGAGI. J lost 6 bases, V lost 7 bases, and 9 bases had no gene match. The CDR3 contains 15 residues. The CDR3 DNA is TGTGCCAGCAAATCGGGACAGGGGCTTCTCAATGAGCAGTTCTTC. Amino acids: CASKSGQGLLNEQFF.